This T cell receptor beta chain was recorded in a study of T cells in Graves' hyperthyroidism and ophthalmopathy. General study results and limits: Blood also showed most of the thyroid clonotypes that were expanded above 0.001.

Amplification of TCR beta CDR3 regions was performed using RNA transcripts as template. TCR CDR3 regions were first amplified by RT-PCR with HTBI primers. TCRdb re-derived calls from the multiplex PCR reads in MiXCR, one entry per CDR3 protein. The table includes roughly 660,000 distinct CDR3 sequences, approximately 15% detected once. Ten or more counts support this clonotype. Antigen: not known. Trimming took 5 bases from V and 3 from J; bases not matched to a gene: 10. The V gene's germline CDR1 is MNHEY and CDR2 SMNVEV (reference sequence). The CDR3 consists of 16 residues. The receptor's source is a man aged 50 or older with Graves' hyperthyroidism. Sequencing was performed on blood. The gene calls are TRBV27 and TRBJ2-7, with 10 bases aligning to TRBD2. CDR3 amino acids: CASSPGLAGEFYEQYF. Written as DNA, the CDR3 is TGTGCCAGCAGTCCCGGCCTAGCGGGAGAGTTCTACGAGCAGTACTTC.